The 30 T cell receptor beta chains reported below all come from one sample, sequenced in a study of CXCR3-negative and CXCR3-positive naive CD8 T cells. The antigens for these receptors are not known. General study findings and limits: Naive cells with CXCR3 showed TRB CDR3s that were more hydrophobic than those in CXCR3-negative naive cells.

Libraries were UMI-labeled 5' RACE TRB cDNA. TCRdb re-called the 5' RACE reads; one entry per CDR3 protein, DNA not given. The table counts 50,000 to 70,000 distinct CDR3 sequences; 0.53% lies in the top ten. Material for sequencing was naive CXCR3+ CD8+ T cells from blood. Regarding subset: CD45RO-CCR7+CD27+CD95- naive CD8+ T cells expressing CXCR3 (TNR3+). All receptors come from a human donor in good health. Some clones in this sample may be carry-over from other donors' samples.

The chain carries TRBV20-1 and TRBJ1-1; TCRdb's D call, TRBD1, is unchecked because there is no DNA. Germline V gives CDR1 DFQATT, CDR2 SNEGSKA (reference sequence). This CDR3 region has 13 residues. The chain's CDR3 is CSARARGEAEAFF.

The chain is built from TRBV15 and TRBJ1-5. Looked up from germline, CDR1 is LNHNV and CDR2 is YYDKDF (reference sequence). This CDR3 has 16 amino acids. The CDR3 reads CATSRDPNDSNQPRHF.

This chain links TRBV7-3 with TRBJ1-1. CDR3 length: 14 amino acids. CDR1 and CDR2 from the germline V gene are SGHTA and FQGTGA. CDR3 amino acids: CASSLNLEGTEAFF. Full variable domain (missing parts from reference TRBV7-3 and TRBJ1-1): GAGVSQTPSNKVTEKGKYVELRCDPISGHTALYWYRQSLGQGPEFLIYFQGTGAADDSGLPNDRFFAVRPEGSVSTLKIQRTERGDSAVYLCASSLNLEGTEAFFGQGTRLTVV.

The gene calls are TRBV14 and TRBJ2-7. Germline CDR1 SGHDN, CDR2 FVKESK. This CDR3 region has 17 residues. This chain's CDR3 is CASSQRLVGVSSNEQYF.

The chain carries TRBV21-1 and TRBJ2-2; the TCRdb call, TRBD1, lacks DNA for checking. TRBV21-1 is assigned pseudogene status. This CDR3 has 17 residues. The CDR3 spells CASSNSRTGTDTGELFF.

The chain has TRBV20-1 and TRBJ2-7. Germline-derived CDR1 and CDR2 are DFQATT and SNEGSKA (reference sequence). The CDR3 spans 15 residues. The chain's CDR3 is CSARDQEQPSYEQYF.

V usage is TRBV5-6 and J usage is TRBJ1-5; lacking DNA, the TRBD1 call made by TCRdb goes unchecked. Germline-derived CDR1 and CDR2 are SGHDT and YYEEEE. The CDR3 runs to 14 residues. The CDR3: CASSLGQGTQPQHF.

V usage is TRBV21-1 and J usage is TRBJ2-3; TCRdb picks TRBD2, but there is no DNA to check that call. TRBV21-1 is a listed pseudogene. The CDR3 contains 17 residues. CDR3 sequence reads: CASSKRAAGGHKDTQYF.

The chain links TRBV5-4 to TRBJ2-1; TCRdb lists TRBD1, though no DNA is available to test this call. The CDR3 is 18 amino acids. The germline V gene has CDR1 SGHNT and CDR2 YYREEE (reference sequence). The CDR3 reads CASSLVGLGMDRENEQFF.

The rearrangement links TRBV7-9 to TRBJ2-7; the TCRdb D gene call, TRBD2, has no DNA to confirm it. The CDR3 contains 13 residues. Per germline, CDR1 SEHNR and CDR2 FQNEAQ (reference sequence). This CDR3 reads CASSLAQLYEQYF.

V usage is TRBV20-1 and J usage is TRBJ1-1; TCRdb gives TRBD1 as the D gene, but with no DNA this cannot be confirmed. Germline lookup yields CDR1 DFQATT and CDR2 SNEGSKA (reference sequence). CDR3 length equals 13 residues. CDR3 in amino acids: CGARDLGGIEAFF.

The CDR3 region is CASSESRDTEAFF. The genes are TRBV10-1 and TRBJ1-1; TCRdb's assignment of TRBD1 cannot be checked, as there is no DNA. The CDR3 is made up of 13 amino acids. Looked up from germline, CDR1 is WNHNN and CDR2 is SYGVQD (reference sequence).

The chain couples TRBV14 to TRBJ2-7; TCRdb's D call of TRBD1 is untestable without DNA. CDR1 and CDR2 from the germline V gene are SGHDN and FVKESK. CDR3 size: 15 residues. CDR3 in amino acids: CASSQWSGQGYEQYF.

The chain combines TRBV4-3 with TRBJ2-1; the TCRdb call, TRBD1, lacks DNA for checking. The CDR3 consists of 18 residues. From germline, CDR1 is LGHNA and CDR2 YSLEER. CDR3 amino acids: CASGQDYGTGASYNEQFF.

The V call is TRBV29-1, the J call TRBJ2-7; TCRdb returns TRBD2, unconfirmable since there is no DNA. Looked up from germline, CDR1 is SQVTM and CDR2 is ANQGSEA. The CDR3 is 12 residues long. The CDR3 sequence is CSAWGDGYEQYF.

The rearrangement uses TRBV29-1 and TRBJ2-1; TCRdb reports TRBD1, a call that lacks DNA to check it against. Germline V gene lookup returns CDR1 SQVTM and CDR2 ANQGSEA. The CDR3 runs to 14 residues. Here the CDR3 reads CSGGPRGVGNEQFF.

The chain employs TRBV3-1 and TRBJ2-7. CDR1 and CDR2 from the germline V gene are LGHDT and YNNKEL (reference sequence). CDR3 length equals 14 residues. The CDR3 loop is CASSQEVGLYEQYF.

The rearrangement joins TRBV20-1 to TRBJ2-7; TCRdb calls TRBD1, which cannot be checked without DNA. This CDR3 has 13 residues. Germline CDR1 and CDR2: DFQATT and SNEGSKA (reference sequence). The CDR3 reads CSARDLPGIEQYF.

The chain couples TRBV20-1 to TRBJ2-5; there is no DNA to check the TCRdb D call of TRBD2. The CDR3 totals 15 residues. Germline lookup yields CDR1 DFQATT and CDR2 SNEGSKA (reference sequence). The CDR3 protein is CSARVPPKGGETQYF.

The chain carries TRBV20-1 and TRBJ2-7; TCRdb picks TRBD2, but there is no DNA to check that call. CDR1 and CDR2 (germline): DFQATT, SNEGSKA (reference sequence). This CDR3 comprises 15 residues. The CDR3 protein is CSASPWGALLYEQYF.

The CDR3 loop is CASSLEHSLAKNIQYF. J is TRBJ2-4 and V is TRBV13. CDR3 length: 16 residues. The germline CDR1 and CDR2 sequences are PRHDT and FYEKMQ (reference sequence).

The chain recombines TRBV20-1 with TRBJ1-1; no DNA is available, so the TRBD1 call from TCRdb remains unchecked. The CDR3 length is 15 residues. Germline lookup yields CDR1 DFQATT and CDR2 SNEGSKA (reference sequence). CDR3 residues: CSAPPGTYSNTEAFF.

The chain couples TRBV4-3 to TRBJ2-1; TCRdb's assignment of TRBD1 cannot be checked, as there is no DNA. Germline assignment: CDR1 LGHNA and CDR2 YSLEER. This CDR3 is 14 amino acids long. The CDR3 loop is CASSQDKGLSEQFF.

This chain's CDR3 is CASSHRTAYEQYF. The V and J genes are TRBV4-3 and TRBJ2-7; the D call of TRBD1 rests on TCRdb alone, since no DNA is present to check it. CDR3 size: 13 residues. CDR1 and CDR2 (germline): LGHNA, YSLEER.

V usage is TRBV25-1 and J usage is TRBJ2-7; TCRdb's D gene call, TRBD1, goes unchecked for lack of DNA. The CDR3 extends over 16 amino acids. Per germline, CDR1 MGHDK and CDR2 SYGVNS. The CDR3: CASSESFGTVSYEQYF.

This chain links TRBV7-6 with TRBJ2-7; with no DNA, the TCRdb D assignment of TRBD1 cannot be verified. The CDR3 length is 14 residues. Germline V gene lookup returns CDR1 SGHVS and CDR2 FNYEAQ. CDR3 region: CASSPRAPTYEQYF.

The J gene is TRBJ2-1, the V gene TRBV6-2 or TRBV6-3; TCRdb outputs TRBD1, but without DNA this stays unchecked. CDR1 and CDR2 (germline): MNHEY, SVGEGT. The length of the CDR3 is 16 residues. The chain's CDR3 is CASTKTGAPIFGEQFF.

The chain carries TRBV29-1 and TRBJ1-1. Germline values: CDR1 SQVTM, CDR2 ANQGSEA. This CDR3 comprises 11 residues. The CDR3: CSDGVNTEAFF.

This chain uses TRBV6-2 or TRBV6-3 with TRBJ2-1; the D call of TRBD2 rests on TCRdb alone, since no DNA is present to check it. Germline V gives CDR1 MNHEY, CDR2 SVGEGT. This CDR3 is built from 18 residues. CDR3: CASSYSFPSGVDYNEQFF.

J is TRBJ2-7 and V is TRBV12-3 or TRBV12-4; TCRdb lists TRBD2, though no DNA is available to test this call. The CDR3 has 16 amino acids. This CDR3 is CASSLAGLGERYEQYF.